This is a list of T cell receptor beta chains from one sample in a study of T cells in Graves' hyperthyroidism and ophthalmopathy. TCRdb reanalysed the multiplex PCR reads using MiXCR and keeps one entry per CDR3 protein. This repertoire shows a few hundred thousand distinct CDR3 sequences, 46% found once; its top ten account for about two fifths. Sequencing was done on a sample of peripheral blood or thyroid tissue (not recorded which). The receptors were gathered from an adult woman with Graves' disease, either hyperthyroidism or ophthalmopathy (not recorded which). Each CDR3 is given with its conserved first and last residue. D genes are given only for firm matches. Size values are once, few and many counts, or a class for expanded clones, and some rows have none.

d_gene	len	v_gene	j_gene	abundance	CDR3nt	CDR3aa
NA	15	TRBV24-1	TRBJ1-2	few	TGTGCCACCAGTGACCCGTCCTCAGGGAACTATGGCTACACCTTC	CATSDPSSGNYGYTF
TRBD2	14	TRBV2	TRBJ2-1	once	TGTGCCAGCAGTGGCGATAGCGGGTGGGATGAGCAGTTCTTC	CASSGDSGWDEQFF
TRBD1	15	TRBV7-9	TRBJ1-6	few	TGTGCCAGCAGCCACCGGGACAGGGGGCGTTCACCCCTCCACTTT	CASSHRDRGRSPLHF
NA	15	TRBV7-8	TRBJ1-4	few	TGTGCCAGCAGCTTGCGGACAGCTATGGATGAAAAACTGTTTTTT	CASSLRTAMDEKLFF
TRBD2	14	TRBV24-1	TRBJ2-7	many	TGTGCCACCGGGGGAGCGGGGAGCTCCTACGAGCAGTACTTC	CATGGAGSSYEQYF
NA	13	TRBV29-1	TRBJ1-5	NA	TGCAGCGTTGGAACAGGATCTGAGCAGCCCCAGCATTTT	CSVGTGSEQPQHF
NA	12	TRBV29-1	TRBJ2-7	few	TGCAGCTTGGACGGGTTCAGCTACGAGCAGTACTTC	CSLDGFSYEQYF
NA	14	TRBV7-3	TRBJ2-7	few	TGTGCCAGCAGTACGGGACCGCGGCGCGCCGAGCAGTACTTC	CASSTGPRRAEQYF
NA	18	TRBV5-4	TRBJ1-1	few	TGTGCCAGCAGCCCCCTCGTGGGGGGTGGGGGTATGAACACTGAAGCTTTCTTT	CASSPLVGGGGMNTEAFF
NA	13	TRBV20-1	TRBJ1-6	once	TGCAGTGCTAGCGGGGGTTCTGATTCACCCCTCCACTTT	CSASGGSDSPLHF
NA	15	TRBV19	TRBJ1-1	NA	TGTGCCAGTAGTATAGGTCTCCAGGGACATACTGAAGCTTTCTTT	CASSIGLQGHTEAFF
NA	14	TRBV28	TRBJ2-5	NA	TGTGCCAGCATTCAGGACAGGGAGGGAGAGACCCAGTACTTC	CASIQDREGETQYF
TRBD2	17	TRBV24-1	TRBJ2-5	NA	TGTGCCACCAGTGACGAAGGGACTAGCGGGACCCTATGGACCCAGTACTTC	CATSDEGTSGTLWTQYF
NA	13	TRBV20-1	TRBJ1-6	NA	TGCAGTGCTAGACGCATTCAGGGTTCACCCCTCCACTTT	CSARRIQGSPLHF
TRBD1	16	TRBV10-3	TRBJ1-1	NA	TGTGCCATCAGTGGGACAGGGGGTAAGGGGAACACTGAAGCTTTCTTT	CAISGTGGKGNTEAFF
NA	12	TRBV7-9	TRBJ2-5	many	TGTGCCAGCAGCCGGGTACAAGAGACCCAGTACTTC	CASSRVQETQYF